These T cell receptor beta chains were read from a single sample in a study of vaccination effects on CD4 cells after COVID-19. These receptors are not linked to any known antigen. Assay used: immunoSEQ multiplex PCR; TCRdb lists only in-frame clones, some missing. The sample contains about 24,000 clones, under 80% of which appear only once. This specimen was CD4+ T cells from PBMCs cultured with HCoV-NL63 spike peptides, taken after COVID-19 vaccination. Receptors were obtained from a human donor who received a COVID-19 vaccine. Each CDR3 is given with its conserved first and last residue. A D gene is named only where the DNA matches it firmly. Where a row states a size, it is once, few, many or the class of an expanded clone; other rows omit it.

size: .; V: TRBV28; D: TRBD1; J: TRBJ1-2; DNA: TGTGCCAGCAGTTTAGGGGGACAGGGCGTGAATGGCTACACCTTC; CDR3: CASSLGGQGVNGYTF
size: once; V: TRBV9; D: .; J: TRBJ2-2; DNA: TGTGCCAGCAGCGCTTCGGGCTTCAACACCGGGGAGCTGTTTTTT; CDR3: CASSASGFNTGELFF
size: .; V: TRBV13; D: TRBD2; J: TRBJ2-7; DNA: TGTGCCAGCAGCCCAGGAGCGGGACTCCCCTACGAGCAGTACTTC; CDR3: CASSPGAGLPYEQYF
size: few; V: TRBV5-1; D: .; J: TRBJ1-3; DNA: TGCGCCAGCAGCTTGGCCGGACAGAGCTCTGGAAACACCATATATTTT; CDR3: CASSLAGQSSGNTIYF
size: .; V: TRBV5-4; D: TRBD1; J: TRBJ1-2; DNA: TGTGCCAGCAGCCAAGAACAGGGGGCGCTTGATGGCTACACCTTC; CDR3: CASSQEQGALDGYTF
size: .; V: TRBV24-1; D: TRBD1; J: TRBJ2-3; DNA: TGTGCCACCAGTGACAAAAACAGGGGGCCGGATACGCAGTATTTT; CDR3: CATSDKNRGPDTQYF
size: .; V: TRBV7-8; D: .; J: TRBJ2-2; DNA: TGTGCCAGCAGCTTAGTAGGGGGGGCCTCCACCGGGGAGCTGTTTTTT; CDR3: CASSLVGGASTGELFF
size: .; V: TRBV11-2; D: .; J: TRBJ2-5; DNA: TGTGCCAGCAGCTTATTCCCAGGTGGAGGGGGGACCCAGTACTTC; CDR3: CASSLFPGGGGTQYF
size: once; V: TRBV7-8; D: .; J: TRBJ2-1; DNA: TGTGCCAGCAGCCCCCTCGGTCGGTTCAATGAGCAGTTCTTC; CDR3: CASSPLGRFNEQFF
size: .; V: TRBV7-9; D: TRBD1; J: TRBJ1-1; DNA: TGTGCCAGCAGCCGAATACAGGGGGCGACTGAAGCTTTCTTT; CDR3: CASSRIQGATEAFF
size: .; V: TRBV10-3; D: .; J: TRBJ1-2; DNA: TGTGCCACGGCGACAGAGAGGTATGGCTACACCTTC; CDR3: CATATERYGYTF
size: few; V: TRBV7-6; D: TRBD1; J: TRBJ2-2; DNA: TGTGCCAGCAGCTTTTGGTACTCGGGACAGGGCCCGTCAGGGAGCACCGGGGAGCTGTTTTTT; CDR3: CASSFWYSGQGPSGSTGELFF
size: few; V: TRBV11-2; D: .; J: TRBJ1-6; DNA: TGTGCCAGCAGTTCTCGGGGCCACTATAATTCACCCCTCCACTTT; CDR3: CASSSRGHYNSPLHF
size: once; V: TRBV4-2; D: .; J: TRBJ2-7; DNA: TGTGCCAGCAGCCAAGATCAGAGCTCCTACGAGCAGTACTTC; CDR3: CASSQDQSSYEQYF
size: .; V: TRBV5-1; D: .; J: TRBJ1-4; DNA: TGCGCCAGCAGCTTGAACCGTGGGACTAATGAAAAACTGTTTTTT; CDR3: CASSLNRGTNEKLFF
size: .; V: TRBV5-1; D: .; J: TRBJ1-2; DNA: TGCGCCAGCAGCTTTTCGGGGGTGGAAGGCTACACCTTC; CDR3: CASSFSGVEGYTF
size: once; V: TRBV4-2; D: TRBD2; J: TRBJ2-2; DNA: TGTGCCAGCAGCCAAGATCCCCTAGCGGGAAGGGGCGGGGAGCTGTTTTTT; CDR3: CASSQDPLAGRGGELFF
size: .; V: TRBV18; D: .; J: TRBJ1-2; DNA: TGTGCCAGCTCACCGAGTATCCCTAACTATGGCTACACCTTC; CDR3: CASSPSIPNYGYTF
size: large; V: TRBV5-1; D: TRBD2; J: TRBJ2-1; DNA: TGCGCCAGCAGCAAAGTAGCGGGGAGGGGGAGCTCCTACAATGAGCAGTTCTTC; CDR3: CASSKVAGRGSSYNEQFF
size: .; V: TRBV3-1/TRBV3-2; D: TRBD2; J: TRBJ2-5; DNA: TGTGCCAGCAGCTCCAGCGGGAGCGGGGAGACCCAGTACTTC; CDR3: CASSSSGSGETQYF
size: .; V: TRBV6-1; D: TRBD1; J: TRBJ1-1; DNA: TGTGCCAGCAGTGAAAACAGGGGAGCCCCGAACACTGAAGCTTTCTTT; CDR3: CASSENRGAPNTEAFF
size: .; V: TRBV5-1; D: TRBD1; J: TRBJ2-2; DNA: TGCGCCAGCAGCTTGCTCTGGACAGGAAACACCGGGGAGCTGTTTTTT; CDR3: CASSLLWTGNTGELFF
size: .; V: TRBV28; D: .; J: TRBJ2-7; DNA: TGTGCCAGCAGTTTGGTTTTTCGGAGTCGTAACGAGCAGTACTTC; CDR3: CASSLVFRSRNEQYF
size: .; V: TRBV2; D: .; J: TRBJ1-1; DNA: TGTGCCAGCAGTCCAAGCCAGGACGGACCGATGAACACTGAAGCTTTCTTT; CDR3: CASSPSQDGPMNTEAFF
size: .; V: TRBV28; D: TRBD2; J: TRBJ2-4; DNA: TGTGCCAGCAGTTTTAGCGGGATGGGGCACCAATTC; CDR3: CASSFSGMGHQF
size: .; V: TRBV5-1; D: TRBD1; J: TRBJ1-1; DNA: TGCGCCAGCAGCTCCGGGACAGCCGAGAGGAACACTGAAGCTTTCTTT; CDR3: CASSSGTAERNTEAFF
size: .; V: TRBV14; D: TRBD2; J: TRBJ2-3; DNA: TGTGCCAGCAGCCAATTCCCTAGACTAGCGGGGGAAGGAGATACGCAGTATTTT; CDR3: CASSQFPRLAGEGDTQYF
size: .; V: TRBV7-8; D: TRBD2; J: TRBJ2-1; DNA: TGTGCCAGCAGCAGGCAACGGGACAGGGTGGGACTAGCGGGATACAATGAGCAGTTCTTC; CDR3: CASSRQRDRVGLAGYNEQFF
size: .; V: TRBV4-1; D: .; J: TRBJ2-3; DNA: TGCGCCAGCAGCCAACAGGGAACAGATACGCAGTATTTT; CDR3: CASSQQGTDTQYF
size: few; V: TRBV19; D: .; J: TRBJ2-7; DNA: TGTGCCAGTAGTAGGGCAGGATTTTACGAGCAGTACTTC; CDR3: CASSRAGFYEQYF